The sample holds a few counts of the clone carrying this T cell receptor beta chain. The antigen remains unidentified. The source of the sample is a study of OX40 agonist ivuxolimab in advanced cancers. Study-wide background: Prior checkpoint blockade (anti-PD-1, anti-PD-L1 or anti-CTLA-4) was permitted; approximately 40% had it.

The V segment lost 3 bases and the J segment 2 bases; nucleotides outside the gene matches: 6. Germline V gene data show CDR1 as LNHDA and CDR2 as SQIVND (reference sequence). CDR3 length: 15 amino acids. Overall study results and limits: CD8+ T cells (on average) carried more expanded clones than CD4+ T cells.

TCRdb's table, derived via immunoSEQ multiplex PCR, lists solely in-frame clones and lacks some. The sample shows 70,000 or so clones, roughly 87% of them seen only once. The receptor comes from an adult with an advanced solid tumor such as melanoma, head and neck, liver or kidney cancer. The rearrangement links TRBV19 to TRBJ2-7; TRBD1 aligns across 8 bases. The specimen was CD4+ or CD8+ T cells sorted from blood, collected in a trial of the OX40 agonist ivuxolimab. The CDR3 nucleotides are TGTGCCAGTAGTATCGTGGGACAGGTCCCCTACGAGCAGTACTTC. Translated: CASSIVGQVPYEQYF.